These 19 T cell receptor beta chains share one sample of origin, sequenced in a study of sequential checkpoint blockade in melanoma. Some clones are missing from TCRdb's copy, which holds only in-frame ones; the method was immunoSEQ multiplex PCR. The sample holds fewer than 40,000 clones, 70% to 90% seen once. Treatment meaning: randomized to nivolumab then ipilimumab (arm A) or the reverse (arm B). Here the sequenced sample was CD8+ T cells sorted from blood (inferred from file names), taken from a patient given nivolumab and ipilimumab in sequence. Receptors originate from a human donor with melanoma.

The chain carries TRBV11-1 and TRBJ2-1; D is uncertain. The CDR3 is 15 amino acids. Germline V lookup: CDR1 SGHAT, CDR2 FQDESV (reference sequence). Trimming took off 3 bases at V and 4 bases at J, with 13 bases between the two ends. CDR3 bases: TGTGCCAGCAGCTTTCGGTCGTCATCATACAATGAGCAGTTCTTC. Translated: CASSFRSSSYNEQFF.

The chain combines TRBV4-2 with TRBJ2-5; TRBD1 aligns across 10 bases. The J call could be wrong; TRBJ2-7 is a better fit for the DNA end. Germline CDR1 LGHNA, CDR2 YNFKEQ. This CDR3 spans 15 amino acids. The DNA for the CDR3 is TGTGCCAGCAGCCAAATCCGGGACAGGGGATACGAGCAGTACTTC. Its protein product is CASSQIRDRGYEQYF.

This chain connects TRBV13 to TRBJ2-7, with D possibly being TRBD1 (5 bases). From germline, CDR1 is PRHDT and CDR2 FYEKMQ (reference sequence). CDR3 length: 14 residues. V shed 1 base and J shed 2 bases, with 9 bases lying between them. This CDR3 is CASSLAGRPYEQYF. DNA of the CDR3: TGTGCCAGCAGCTTAGCAGGGCGCCCCTACGAGCAGTACTTC.

The gene calls are TRBV4-1 and TRBJ1-5; TRBD1 matches at 12 bases. V trimming: 5 bases; J trimming: 6 bases; junction bases outside the gene matches: 11. The CDR3 covers 17 residues. Germline assignment: CDR1 MGHRA and CDR2 YSYEKL. The CDR3: CASSMDPGQGAGQPQHF. CDR3 DNA: TGCGCCAGCAGCATGGACCCGGGACAGGGGGCTGGTCAGCCCCAGCATTTT.

The chain recombines TRBV9 with TRBJ2-2; D not certain. The CDR3 is 13 amino acids. V lost 4 bases, J lost 6 bases, and 10 bases lay in between. Per the germline V gene, CDR1 is SGDLS and CDR2 is YYNGEE. In DNA, the CDR3 is TGTGCCAGCAGCTCCGGAGCCCCCGGGGAGCTGTTTTTT. The encoded protein is CASSSGAPGELFF. Using reference TRBV9 and TRBJ2-2 for the parts outside the CDR3, the full variable domain is DSGVTQTPKHLITATGQRVTLRCSPRSGDLSVYWYQQSLDQGLQFLIQYYNGEERAKGNILERFSAQQFPDLHSELNLSSLELGDSALYFCASSSGAPGELFFGEGSRLTVL.

The chain uses TRBV10-2 and TRBJ2-7; D call uncertain. Germline CDR1 reads WSHSY; CDR2 reads SAAADI. V dropped 3 bases and J dropped 7 bases, with 7 bases sitting between them. The CDR3 sequence is 11 residues long. CDR3 coding DNA: TGCGCCAGCAGTGACTCAGTGGAGCAGTACTTC. This encodes CASSDSVEQYF.

V and J are TRBV2 and TRBJ2-1, with 9 bases fitting TRBD2. CDR1 and CDR2 (germline): SNHLY, FYNNEI. This CDR3 is built from 15 residues. In DNA form, the CDR3 reads TGTGTCAAACAGGCTAGCGGGATGGCCTACAATGAGCAGTTCTTC. Its protein product is CVKQASGMAYNEQFF.

The genes are TRBV6-5 and TRBJ2-1, with 8 bases aligning to TRBD2. The CDR3 covers 14 residues. Germline trimming cut 7 bases from V and 9 bases from J; bases unmatched to any gene: 11. Germline CDR1 is MNHEY and CDR2 is SVGAGI. The DNA for the CDR3 is TGTGCCAGCACCCCCTCGGCGGGAGGCCGTGAGCAGTTCTTC. This codes for CASTPSAGGREQFF.

The chain carries TRBV7-9 and TRBJ2-1, with 8 bases identical to TRBD2. V gave up 5 bases and J gave up 6 bases; unmatched junction bases: 3. Germline CDR1 reads SEHNR; CDR2 reads FQNEAQ (reference sequence). The CDR3 runs 13 residues. CDR3 protein: CASSPGTSNEQFF. CDR3 in DNA: TGTGCCAGCAGCCCAGGGACTAGCAATGAGCAGTTCTTC.

This clone appeared once. The rearrangement joins TRBV7-6 to TRBJ2-5; the match to TRBD1 covers 8 bases. CDR1 SGHVS and CDR2 FNYEAQ come from the germline V gene. The CDR3 length is 21 residues. V gave up 3 bases and J gave up 5 bases; unmatched junction bases: 26. CDR3 coding DNA: TGTGCCAGCAGCTTTGGAAATGAGGAAGGCTGGATTCAGGGGGCGCAGGAGACCCAGTACTTC. Its protein is CASSFGNEEGWIQGAQETQYF.

The CDR3 DNA sequence: TGTGCCAGCCCCCCGACAGGAAGCACCGGGGAGCTGTTTTTT. This sequence encodes CASPPTGSTGELFF. This chain uses TRBV9 with TRBJ2-2, with TRBD1 as a possible D gene (6 bases). This CDR3 is 14 amino acids long. Trimming left V 7 bases short and J 4 bases short, with 14 bases between. Germline-derived CDR1 and CDR2 are SGDLS and YYNGEE.

The genes are TRBV27 and TRBJ2-7, with D possibly being TRBD2 (5 bases). Per the germline V gene, CDR1 is MNHEY and CDR2 is SMNVEV (reference sequence). Trimming stripped 10 bases from V and 4 bases from J, with 11 bases between. This CDR3 contains 11 residues. CDR3 amino acids: CAIGRGYEQYF. The CDR3 region has the DNA TGTGCCATCGGCCGGGGTTACGAGCAGTACTTC.

Remarks on this clone: At one of its ends the junction is not consistent with the germline gene, which may arise from a read error. The V gene is TRBV7-7, the J gene TRBJ2-1, with 13 bases that match TRBD2. The germline CDR1 and CDR2 sequences are SSHAT and FNYEAQ (reference sequence). CDR3 length: 15 residues. CDR3 in amino acids: CASSSGLAGANEQFF. CDR3 DNA sequence: TGTGCTAGCAGCTCCGGACTAGCGGGAGCAAATGAGCAGTTCTTC. The whole variable domain, remainder taken from reference TRBV7-7 and TRBJ2-1, is GAGVSQSPRYKVTKRGQDVTLRCDPISSHATLYWYQQALGQGPEFLTYFNYEAQPDKSGLPSDRFSAERPEGSISTLTIQRTEQRDSAMYRCASSSGLAGANEQFFGPGTRLTVL.

The chain combines TRBV9 with TRBJ1-4; D may be TRBD1 (5 bases). The CDR3 runs 15 residues. Trimming stripped 3 bases from V and 4 bases from J, with 13 bases between. Germline lookup yields CDR1 SGDLS and CDR2 YYNGEE. The DNA for the CDR3 is TGTGCCAGCAGCGCGGAGGGGCGCCTTAATGAAAAACTGTTTTTT. Translation: CASSAEGRLNEKLFF.

In its sample, this clone was seen once. This chain joins TRBV25-1 and TRBJ1-1, with D uncertain. The length of the CDR3 is 14 residues. Trimming removed 2 bases at V and 8 bases at J, with 15 bases between. Germline assignment: CDR1 MGHDK and CDR2 SYGVNS. In nucleotides, the CDR3 is TGTGCCAGCAGTGAAAGGTATCGGGGTGGGGAAGCTTTCTTT. Translation gives CASSERYRGGEAFF. The entire variable domain, with the rest obtained from reference TRBV25-1 and TRBJ1-1, is as follows: EADIYQTPRYLVIGTGKKITLECSQTMGHDKMYWYQQDPGMELHLIHYSYGVNSTEKGDLSSESTVSRIRTEHFPLTLESARPSHTSQYLCASSERYRGGEAFFGQGTRLTVV.

This clone was found once. This chain joins TRBV4-1 and TRBJ2-7; possibly TRBD1 for D (6 bases). There are 16 residues in the CDR3. The germline V gene encodes CDR1 MGHRA and CDR2 YSYEKL. The germline V and J ends were trimmed by 7 bases and 6 bases, with 25 bases remaining between them. The CDR3 region has the DNA TGCGCCAGCACCCCTGCAGGACGGGGCAGGGGCTCCGAGCAGTACTTC. This encodes CASTPAGRGRGSEQYF.

Here the CDR3 reads CASSEEDWGLGLREQYV. The CDR3 coding sequence is TGTGCCAGCAGTGAAGAGGATTGGGGGCTCGGGTTGCGGGAGCAGTACGTC. This chain links TRBV2 with TRBJ2-7; TRBD1 is a possible D gene (6 bases). The germline V and J ends were trimmed by 1 base and 7 bases, with 23 bases remaining between them. Germline loops: CDR1 SNHLY, CDR2 FYNNEI. The CDR3 spans 17 residues.

This sequence joins TRBV2 and TRBJ2-1; 12 nucleotides line up with TRBD2. Losses at the gene ends were 5 bases for V and 3 bases for J; bases not matched to a gene: 8. This CDR3 is 17 amino acids long. The germline V gene encodes CDR1 SNHLY and CDR2 FYNNEI. This chain's CDR3 is CASSSELAGGFYNEQFF. Here the CDR3 DNA reads TGTGCCAGCAGTTCCGAACTAGCGGGAGGATTCTACAATGAGCAGTTCTTC.

Concerning this clone: The identical CDR3 is also encoded by other nucleotide sequences in the sample. V and J are TRBV27 and TRBJ2-1; 11 nucleotides agree with TRBD1. The CDR3 sequence is 20 residues long. CDR1 is MNHEY and CDR2 is SMNVEV in the germline V gene (reference sequence). V lost 6 bases and J lost 3; bases outside the gene matches: 19. CDR3 in DNA: TGTGCCAGCAGGCAGGGTACTATACCGGGACAGGGGGATTTCTACAATGAGCAGTTCTTC. It translates to CASRQGTIPGQGDFYNEQFF.